This T cell receptor beta chain was captured in a study of shared clonotypes between healthy human individuals. Overall study context: A few men and a couple of women, aged 18 to 49, were donors. Study-wide findings and caveats: Measured sharing among donors was expected to vary with sequencing depth.

Sequencing used immunoSEQ multiplex PCR; TCRdb keeps in-frame clones, though not all of them. There are roughly 2.4 million clones in the sample; approximately 95% occur only once, and approximately 0.13% lies in the top ten. The table lists this clone with a count of one. The antigen is unknown. The source material was naive CD4+ T cells sorted from blood. Subset of the sample: CD45RA+ positively selected. The TCR was taken from a man aged 18 to 30 in good health.

The CDR3 nucleotides read TGTGCCAGCAGCCCATCGGGCCAGGCGGGCTATGGCTACACCTTC. Its protein product is CASSPSGQAGYGYTF. The V and J genes are TRBV11-2 and TRBJ1-2, with D hard to call. In germline, CDR1 is SGHAT, CDR2 FQNNGV. The length of the CDR3 is 15 residues. The germline V and J ends were trimmed by 5 bases and 4 bases, with 17 bases remaining between them. Based on the CDR3 plus reference TRBV11-2 and TRBJ1-2, the full variable domain is EAGVAQSPRYKIIEKRQSVAFWCNPISGHATLYWYQQILGQGPKLLIQFQNNGVVDDSQLPKDRFSAERLKGVDSTLKIQPAKLEDSAVYLCASSPSGQAGYGYTFGSGTRLTVV.